The 28 T cell receptor beta chains below come from one sample, sequenced in a study of T-cell reconstitution after alpha-beta-depleted transplantation in children. Unique molecular identifiers tagged the TCRbeta library. TCRdb re-called the PCR reads through MiXCR, storing one row per CDR3 protein. Among 450,000 to 600,000 distinct CDR3 sequences listed, approximately 20% were seen once. Source: PBMCs from the stem cell graft donor, taken from the stem cell graft. Every receptor here comes from a human donor who donated a stem cell graft to a child with acute lymphoblastic leukemia.

V gene TRBV3-1 combines with J gene TRBJ2-1; unclear D gene. The V gene's germline CDR1 is LGHDT and CDR2 YNNKEL (reference sequence). V gave up 0 bases and J gave up 5 bases, with 11 bases separating them. The CDR3 has 15 residues. CDR3 DNA: TGTGCCAGCAGCCAAGACTTGTCTTGGGACAATGAGCAGTTCTTC. Translated, it gives CASSQDLSWDNEQFF.

This clonotype appeared a single time. The rearrangement joins TRBV7-9 to TRBJ2-1; the match to TRBD2 covers 7 bases. Trimming removed 5 bases from V and 2 bases from J; junction bases left unmatched: 9. Germline-derived CDR1 and CDR2 are SEHNR and FQNEAQ (reference sequence). This CDR3 spans 16 amino acids. The CDR3 reads CASSPGVGTTYNEQFF. The CDR3 DNA reads as TGTGCCAGCAGCCCTGGGGTGGGGACTACCTACAATGAGCAGTTCTTC.

The chain combines TRBV20-1 with TRBJ1-2, with unresolved D. Germline V gene lookup returns CDR1 DFQATT and CDR2 SNEGSKA (reference sequence). The V end was cut by 6 bases, the J end by 4 bases, with 12 bases between. CDR3 length equals 12 residues. The CDR3 spells CSAFGRGYGYTF. CDR3 nucleotide sequence: TGCAGTGCCTTTGGACGGGGCTATGGCTACACCTTC.

This chain links TRBV24-1 with TRBJ2-1; 7 bases align to TRBD2. After removal of 7 bases from V and 5 bases from J, the junction contained 7 bases not matched to a gene. Looked up from germline, CDR1 is KGHDR and CDR2 is SFDVKD. The CDR3 is 14 residues long. The CDR3 DNA reads as TGTGCCACCAGGGGCGGGAGTTCCCACAATGAGCAGTTCTTC. Amino acids: CATRGGSSHNEQFF.

The chain carries TRBV5-1 and TRBJ2-7; D is unclear. The length of the CDR3 is 14 residues. V dropped 0 bases and J dropped 2 bases, with 9 bases sitting between them. Germline values: CDR1 SGHRS, CDR2 YFSETQ. The CDR3 region is CASSLVGRTYEQYF. CDR3 DNA: TGCGCCAGCAGCTTGGTCGGGCGCACCTACGAGCAGTACTTC. Full variable domain (missing parts from reference TRBV5-1 and TRBJ2-7): KAGVTQTPRYLIKTRGQQVTLSCSPISGHRSVSWYQQTPGQGLQFLFEYFSETQRNKGNFPGRFSGRQFSNSRSEMNVSTLELGDSALYLCASSLVGRTYEQYFGPGTRLTVT.

This clonotype was seen a few times. The chain uses TRBV4-1 and TRBJ2-7, with 11 bases that match TRBD1. After removal of 3 bases from V and 3 bases from J, the junction contained 4 bases not matched to a gene. CDR1 MGHRA and CDR2 YSYEKL come from the germline V gene. This CDR3 has 15 amino acids. As DNA, the CDR3 is TGCGCCAGCAGCCACCCGGGACAGGGGGTCTACGAGCAGTACTTC. This sequence encodes CASSHPGQGVYEQYF.

This clonotype was observed a few times. V gene TRBV19 combines with J gene TRBJ1-1, with 8 bases matching TRBD1. The CDR3 is made up of 15 amino acids. The V and J ends lost 11 bases and 1 base, in that order; junction bases with no gene match: 12. Germline CDR1 is LNHDA and CDR2 is SQIVND (reference sequence). The CDR3 spells CACWRQGAGNTEAFF. The CDR3 coding sequence is TGTGCCTGCTGGCGGCAGGGGGCTGGGAACACTGAAGCTTTCTTT.

The table lists this clonotype with a few counts. The chain combines TRBV2 with TRBJ2-6; the D call may be TRBD1 or TRBD2 (5 bases each). CDR1 is SNHLY and CDR2 is FYNNEI in the germline V gene. V was shortened by 6 bases and J by 2 bases, with 14 bases between the two germline ends. The CDR3 spans 16 residues. The DNA for the CDR3 is TGTGCCAGCAGCCAGGGTTACGGGGCTGGGGCCAACGTCCTGACTTTC. It specifies CASSQGYGAGANVLTF.

This clonotype has more than one count but fewer than ten. The CDR3 protein is CASSPSDHRNTGELFF. The CDR3 DNA sequence: TGCGCCAGCAGCCCATCAGACCATAGGAACACCGGGGAGCTGTTTTTT. V gene TRBV4-1 combines with J gene TRBJ2-2; D is unresolved. CDR1 and CDR2 (germline): MGHRA, YSYEKL. V was clipped by 4 bases and J by 1 base, with 13 bases between them. The CDR3 loop spans 16 amino acids.

V is TRBV6-4 and J is TRBJ2-2; TRBD1 is a possible D gene (6 bases). The CDR3 extends over 15 amino acids. V was trimmed by 0 bases and J by 1 base, leaving 6 bases between them. CDR1 and CDR2 from the germline V gene are MRHNA and SNTAGT. CDR3 residues: CASSDSGQNTGELFF. In DNA, the CDR3 is TGTGCCAGCAGTGACTCGGGACAGAACACCGGGGAGCTGTTTTTT.

V is TRBV5-1 and J is TRBJ1-4, with TRBD1 as a possible D gene (5 bases). The V gene lost 5 bases and the J gene lost 2 bases, with 13 bases spanning the gap. This CDR3 region has 15 residues. CDR1 SGHRS and CDR2 YFSETQ come from the germline V gene. CDR3 amino acids: CASSSLKGTNEKLFF. Here the CDR3 DNA reads TGCGCCAGCAGTTCTCTTAAGGGGACTAATGAAAAACTGTTTTTT.

This clonotype has just a few counts. This sequence joins TRBV27 and TRBJ1-1; no definite D call. Germline V gives CDR1 MNHEY, CDR2 SMNVEV (reference sequence). The CDR3 consists of 14 residues. V lost 3 bases to trimming and J lost 2 bases, with 10 bases between them. The CDR3 DNA follows: TGTGCCAGCAGTTTCGACCAGGTCAACACTGAAGCTTTCTTT. Amino acid sequence: CASSFDQVNTEAFF.

This clonotype has only a few counts. This sequence joins TRBV7-3 and TRBJ1-5; D uncertain. V was shortened by 5 bases and J by 4 bases, with 9 bases between the two germline ends. The CDR3 spans 13 residues. Germline loops: CDR1 SGHTA, CDR2 FQGTGA. This CDR3 reads CASSPAGNQPQHF. CDR3 nucleotide sequence: TGTGCCAGCAGCCCGGCGGGGAATCAGCCCCAGCATTTT.

In its sample, this clonotype was seen a few times. V usage is TRBV12-3 or TRBV12-4 and J usage is TRBJ2-5, with D perhaps TRBD1 or TRBD2 (5 bases each). This CDR3 comprises 20 residues. Trimming took off 4 bases at V and 0 bases at J, with 27 bases between the two ends. CDR3 nucleotides: TGTGCCAGCAGTTCACCGCCAGGGACGTCCCTTGAGACGTACCAAGAGACCCAGTACTTC. Translating it yields CASSSPPGTSLETYQETQYF.

This clonotype was counted only a few times. The chain uses TRBV20-1 and TRBJ2-1; D unresolved. Between the trimmed V and J ends, which lost 2 bases and 1 base, there was a span of 12 bases. The germline V gene encodes CDR1 DFQATT and CDR2 SNEGSKA (reference sequence). The CDR3 spans 15 residues. CDR3: CSARFPSQSYNEQFF. For the CDR3, the DNA is TGCAGTGCTAGATTTCCCTCCCAGTCCTACAATGAGCAGTTCTTC.

This clonotype was counted ten times or more. The chain has TRBV5-1 and TRBJ2-1; D remains ambiguous. Trimming shortened V by 1 base and J by 1 base, and 9 bases separated the two germline ends. The length of the CDR3 is 15 residues. Germline loops: CDR1 SGHRS, CDR2 YFSETQ. This chain's CDR3 is CASSLYADSYNEQFF. For the CDR3, the DNA is TGCGCCAGCAGCTTGTATGCGGATTCCTACAATGAGCAGTTCTTC. The whole variable domain, remainder taken from reference TRBV5-1 and TRBJ2-1, is KAGVTQTPRYLIKTRGQQVTLSCSPISGHRSVSWYQQTPGQGLQFLFEYFSETQRNKGNFPGRFSGRQFSNSRSEMNVSTLELGDSALYLCASSLYADSYNEQFFGPGTRLTVL.

DNA for the CDR3: TGTGCCAGCAGTCTAACTAGCTTTGAGCAGTTCTTC. The encoded protein is CASSLTSFEQFF. The J gene is TRBJ2-1, the V gene TRBV6-2 or TRBV6-3; perhaps TRBD2 as D (6 bases). Trimming pared 5 bases from V and 9 bases from J, leaving 11 bases between. This CDR3 region has 12 residues. Per germline, CDR1 MNHEY and CDR2 SVGEGT.

This chain joins TRBV10-2 and TRBJ2-2; 8 nucleotides match TRBD1. Germline V gene data show CDR1 as WSHSY and CDR2 as SAAADI. With V trimmed by 5 bases and J by 4 bases, 9 bases remained unmatched. The CDR3 consists of 16 residues. CDR3 coding DNA: TGCGCCAGCAGTCTCGGGACAGGTGTCTCCACCGGGGAGCTGTTTTTT. Its protein product is CASSLGTGVSTGELFF.

The chain links TRBV11-2 to TRBJ2-7; no firm D call. CDR3 length: 13 residues. CDR1 is SGHAT and CDR2 is FQNNGV in the germline V gene. The V end lost 1 base, the J end lost 2 bases, and 6 bases lay between the germline ends. This CDR3 is CASSLAWPYEQYF. As DNA, the CDR3 is TGTGCCAGCAGCTTAGCTTGGCCCTACGAGCAGTACTTC. Looking up the rest from reference TRBV11-2 and TRBJ2-7 gives the full variable domain: EAGVAQSPRYKIIEKRQSVAFWCNPISGHATLYWYQQILGQGPKLLIQFQNNGVVDDSQLPKDRFSAERLKGVDSTLKIQPAKLEDSAVYLCASSLAWPYEQYFGPGTRLTVT.

In this sample, this clonotype turned up a few times. The chain combines TRBV7-9 with TRBJ2-7; D assignment may be TRBD1 or TRBD2 (6 bases each). The CDR3 runs to 13 residues. V dropped 4 bases and J dropped 2 bases, with 9 bases sitting between them. Per the germline V gene, CDR1 is SEHNR and CDR2 is FQNEAQ (reference sequence). CDR3 nucleotide sequence: TGTGCCAGCAGCTGGGGGGCCACCTACGAGCAGTACTTC. It translates to CASSWGATYEQYF.

The chain recombines TRBV4-2 with TRBJ1-2; D unresolved. CDR3 size: 16 residues. The V and J ends lost 0 bases and 3 bases respectively, with 14 bases between them. Germline CDR1 and CDR2: LGHNA and YNFKEQ. The CDR3 nucleotides read TGTGCCAGCAGCCAAGAAGGCGAAGTTTACTACTATGGCTACACCTTC. Translated, it gives CASSQEGEVYYYGYTF.

The table lists this clonotype with a few counts. This rearrangement joins TRBV20-1 to TRBJ2-7, with 7 nucleotides matching TRBD1. The CDR3 contains 14 residues. J was trimmed by 9 bases and V by 0 bases; bases with no gene match: 11. CDR1 and CDR2 (germline): DFQATT, SNEGSKA (reference sequence). Here the CDR3 DNA reads TGCAGTGCTAGAGACCCGAGGGACAGTAGATCGCAGTACTTC. This encodes CSARDPRDSRSQYF.

CDR3 DNA sequence: TGTGCCATCAGTCCAGGCCTTCTGCAGTACTTC. Translated, it gives CAISPGLLQYF. The chain carries TRBV10-3 and TRBJ2-7, with D uncertain. Trimming shortened V by 5 bases and J by 9 bases, and 11 bases separated the two germline ends. Germline-derived CDR1 and CDR2 are ENHRY and SYGVKD. This CDR3 contains 11 residues.

This clonotype was detected a few times. The chain is built from TRBV2 and TRBJ2-1; 8 bases are a match to TRBD2. Germline loops: CDR1 SNHLY, CDR2 FYNNEI. J lost 2 bases, V lost 5 bases, and 8 bases had no gene match. The CDR3 loop spans 16 amino acids. The CDR3 spells CASSTPGTRAYNEQFF. The DNA of the CDR3 is TGTGCCAGCAGTACCCCCGGGACTAGGGCCTACAATGAGCAGTTCTTC.

In this sample, this clonotype turned up a few times. This sequence joins TRBV5-1 and TRBJ1-6; no clear D. V lost 0 bases and J 10 bases, leaving 8 bases between the germline ends. The CDR3 covers 13 residues. Looked up from germline, CDR1 is SGHRS and CDR2 is YFSETQ. CDR3 amino acids: CASSLGGRSPLHF. The CDR3 nucleotides read TGCGCCAGCAGCTTGGGAGGCCGCTCACCCCTCCACTTT.

This clonotype appeared a few times. The chain employs TRBV6-1 and TRBJ2-7; the D is unclear. The CDR3 contains 14 residues. The germline CDR1 and CDR2 sequences are MNHNS and SASEGT. Trimming took 5 bases from V and 4 from J, leaving 15 bases between them. DNA for the CDR3: TGTGCCAGCAGTAGCCCAGGATTCTTGTACGAGCAGTACTTC. Its protein is CASSSPGFLYEQYF.

Ten or more counts support this clonotype. The chain links TRBV27 to TRBJ2-1; D gene uncertain. Germline loops: CDR1 MNHEY, CDR2 SMNVEV (reference sequence). Between the trimmed V and J ends, which lost 6 bases and 4 bases, there was a span of 4 bases. This CDR3 contains 11 residues. CDR3 in amino acids: CASSQYNEQFF. The CDR3 nucleotides read TGTGCCAGCAGCCAATACAATGAGCAGTTCTTC.

Only a few counts were recorded for this clonotype. This chain uses TRBV7-9 with TRBJ2-3; 7 bases map to TRBD2. The CDR3 is 16 amino acids. Looked up from germline, CDR1 is SEHNR and CDR2 is FQNEAQ (reference sequence). The V segment lost 3 bases and the J segment 5 bases; nucleotides outside the gene matches: 11. CDR3 DNA sequence: TGTGCCAGCAGCTTTGGAGCGGGACCCTTTTTAGATACGCAGTATTTT. Translation: CASSFGAGPFLDTQYF.